The 29 T cell receptor beta chains in this list originate from one sample, sequenced in a study of CD8 T cells in Susac syndrome (dated by TCRdb to about 2019). Receptor amplification or capture employed the immunoSEQ multiplex PCR assay. RNA was extracted using the RNeasy kit, and roughly 0.5 to 1 ug of the RNA was reverse transcribed with random hexamers. TCRdb passed the public sequencing reads through fastp at Q25 and MiXCR, retaining productive beta sequences. Each CDR3 protein gets just one entry, which takes the most common genes and DNA from the rows behind it. The sample yields about 200,000 distinct CDR3 sequences; roughly 94% were counted once. Of the sample, roughly 0.1% falls within the top ten clones. Input material: CD4+ T cells from PBMCs. These receptors came from a human donor in good health.

This chain links TRBV12-3 or TRBV12-4 with TRBJ1-2, with D unresolved. V was shortened by 4 bases and J by 1 base, with 13 bases between the two germline ends. The CDR3 spans 15 residues. The CDR3 sequence is CASSSTPAGNYGYTF. The DNA of the CDR3 is TGTGCCAGCAGTTCTACACCCGCGGGTAACTATGGCTACACCTTC.

CDR3 amino acids: CASSQDAVNTEAFF. CDR3 nucleotides: TGTGCCAGCAGCCAAGACGCCGTGAACACTGAAGCTTTCTTT. V is TRBV3-1 and J is TRBJ1-1; D is undetermined. Germline V CDR1 and CDR2: LGHDT, YNNKEL (reference sequence). This CDR3 spans 14 amino acids. V lost 0 bases and J 0 bases, leaving 5 bases between the germline ends.

This chain connects TRBV30 to TRBJ1-3, with D possibly matching TRBD1 (6 bases). Deletions cut 3 bases from V and 3 bases from J, with 15 bases between. This CDR3 is built from 15 residues. The germline CDR1 and CDR2 sequences are GTSNPN and SVGIG (reference sequence). The CDR3 DNA reads TGTGCCTGGAGCTCCGGGACACTCAATGGAAACACCATATATTTT. Its protein is CAWSSGTLNGNTIYF.

The DNA of the CDR3 is TGTGCCAGCGTCCAAAACCCCGACACTGAAGCTTTCTTT. Its translation is CASVQNPDTEAFF. V and J are TRBV12-3 or TRBV12-4 and TRBJ1-1; D gene ambiguous. The CDR3 is 13 residues long. The V and J ends lost 8 bases and 3 bases respectively, with 13 bases between them.

The chain links TRBV24-1 to TRBJ2-5; D is possibly TRBD1 or TRBD2 (6 bases each). The V end lost 3 bases, the J end lost 4 bases, and 17 bases lay between the germline ends. Germline V gene data show CDR1 as KGHDR and CDR2 as SFDVKD. The CDR3 length is 16 residues. CDR3 sequence (DNA): TGTGCCACCAGTGATACGCCGGGGGCAAGAGGAGAGACCCAGTACTTC. It yields the protein CATSDTPGARGETQYF.

V and J are TRBV11-2 and TRBJ1-6; D remains unclear. The CDR3 length is 14 residues. Trimming cost V 4 bases and J 14 bases, with 18 bases left between them. CDR1 is SGHAT, CDR2 FQNNGV, per germline. CDR3: CASSSIARLVTLHF. The DNA of the CDR3 is TGTGCCAGCAGCTCGATAGCCCGGCTTGTGACCCTCCACTTT.

The chain employs TRBV9 and TRBJ2-4, with TRBD2 matching over 10 bases. The length of the CDR3 is 17 residues. V lost 0 bases to trimming and J lost 5 bases; unmatched junction nucleotides: 8. CDR1 and CDR2 from the germline V gene are SGDLS and YYNGEE. The CDR3 here is CASSVALAGATENIQYF. DNA of the CDR3: TGTGCCAGCAGCGTAGCGCTAGCGGGGGCCACAGAAAACATTCAGTACTTC.

The V and J genes are TRBV3-1 and TRBJ2-3; D unclear. The V end lost 6 bases, the J end lost 4 bases, and 17 bases lay between the germline ends. Germline V gene lookup returns CDR1 LGHDT and CDR2 YNNKEL (reference sequence). This CDR3 contains 15 residues. The chain's CDR3 is CASSLQSGSADTQYF. The CDR3 DNA follows: TGTGCCAGCAGTCTACAATCCGGTTCGGCAGATACGCAGTATTTT.

The chain has TRBV27 and TRBJ2-1; the D gene is possibly TRBD2 (6 bases). The CDR3 extends over 16 amino acids. Germline V gene sequence: CDR1 MNHEY, CDR2 SMNVEV (reference sequence). V was trimmed by 5 bases and J by 3 bases, leaving 17 bases between them. CDR3 region: CASSPYPGRYYNEQFF. CDR3 DNA: TGTGCCAGCAGTCCCTATCCGGGGAGGTACTACAATGAGCAGTTCTTC.

V is TRBV3-1 and J is TRBJ2-7; D is uncertain. Germline V gives CDR1 LGHDT, CDR2 YNNKEL (reference sequence). V was clipped by 3 bases and J by 0 bases, with 9 bases between them. The CDR3 is 14 residues long. The CDR3 DNA reads as TGTGCCAGCAGCCACGGCTACAGCTCCTACGAGCAGTACTTC. This sequence encodes CASSHGYSSYEQYF.

V usage is TRBV29-1 and J usage is TRBJ1-1; the match to TRBD1 covers 7 bases. V shed 4 bases, J shed 4 bases, and the junction held 6 bases outside the gene matches. This CDR3 comprises 13 residues. The germline V gene encodes CDR1 SQVTM and CDR2 ANQGSEA. In nucleotides, the CDR3 is TGCAGCGTTGTGGGGCAGGGGGTCACTGAAGCTTTCTTT. This sequence encodes CSVVGQGVTEAFF.

The chain carries TRBV18 and TRBJ2-5, with D possibly matching TRBD2 (6 bases). Trimming took off 6 bases at V and 3 bases at J, with 11 bases between the two ends. This CDR3 is built from 13 residues. CDR1 is KGHSH and CDR2 is LQKENI in the germline V gene. The CDR3 bases are TGTGCCAGCTCCGATGGAGGGAAAGAGACCCAGTACTTC. It yields the protein CASSDGGKETQYF.

The V gene is TRBV11-1, the J gene TRBJ2-1; 7 nucleotides match TRBD2. This CDR3 has 20 residues. Looked up from germline, CDR1 is SGHAT and CDR2 is FQDESV (reference sequence). J was trimmed by 2 bases and V by 3 bases; bases with no gene match: 19. CDR3 loop: CASSLVWPSGARAPYNEQFF. The DNA for the CDR3 is TGTGCCAGCAGCTTGGTATGGCCAAGCGGGGCTCGGGCGCCCTACAATGAGCAGTTCTTC.

In its sample, this clonotype was seen a few times. The chain combines TRBV5-6 with TRBJ1-5; no clear D. Looked up from germline, CDR1 is SGHDT and CDR2 is YYEEEE. The CDR3 consists of 13 residues. Trimming removed 0 bases from V and 2 bases from J, with 3 bases in between. CDR3 protein: CASSLGRNQPQHF. CDR3 sequence (DNA): TGTGCCAGCAGCTTGGGCCGCAATCAGCCCCAGCATTTT.

The chain employs TRBV27 and TRBJ2-5; 12 bases fit TRBD2. V gave up 5 bases and J gave up 1 base; unmatched junction bases: 8. Germline V CDR1 and CDR2: MNHEY, SMNVEV (reference sequence). CDR3 size: 17 residues. The CDR3 region has the DNA TGTGCCAGCAGTGAGGAACTAGCGGGAGGAACCCAAGAGACCCAGTACTTC. Protein: CASSEELAGGTQETQYF.

V is TRBV7-3 and J is TRBJ2-5, with D hard to call. The CDR3 is made up of 13 amino acids. Germline V gene data show CDR1 as SGHTA and CDR2 as FQGTGA. V gave up 2 bases and J gave up 5 bases, with 9 bases separating them. The CDR3 DNA follows: TGTGCCAGCAGCTTACTAATGGGGGAGACCCAGTACTTC. Its translation is CASSLLMGETQYF.

The genes are TRBV9 and TRBJ2-7; 8 positions agree with TRBD1. The ends lost 4 bases at V and 6 bases at J; junction bases unmatched: 12. The CDR3 is 15 amino acids. Germline V lookup: CDR1 SGDLS, CDR2 YYNGEE. The CDR3 sequence is CASSTGQGAGGEQYF. In DNA, the CDR3 is TGTGCCAGCAGCACCGGACAGGGAGCGGGTGGCGAGCAGTACTTC.

The genes are TRBV12-3 or TRBV12-4 and TRBJ1-2; 9 bases agree with TRBD1. The CDR3 is 15 residues long. Losses at the gene ends were 5 bases for V and 4 bases for J; bases not matched to a gene: 8. CDR3 sequence (DNA): TGTGCCAGCAGTCTAACAGGGGGCAGTGGCTATGGCTACACCTTC. It encodes CASSLTGGSGYGYTF.

The V gene is TRBV29-1, the J gene TRBJ2-3; D is ambiguous. The V and J ends lost 6 bases and 2 bases respectively, with 12 bases between them. CDR1 is SQVTM, CDR2 ANQGSEA, per germline. The CDR3 totals 13 residues. The CDR3 DNA follows: TGCAGCGTAAGGGCGGCCTCCACAGATACGCAGTATTTT. This translates into CSVRAASTDTQYF.

The chain is built from TRBV7-3 and TRBJ2-7; D could derive from TRBD1 or TRBD2 (6 bases each). Per the germline V gene, CDR1 is SGHTA and CDR2 is FQGTGA. Trimming cost V 1 base and J 6 bases, with 10 bases left between them. This CDR3 spans 13 amino acids. CDR3 residues: CASSLRRGLEQYV. The CDR3 coding sequence is TGTGCCAGCAGCTTAAGACGGGGGCTCGAGCAGTACGTC.

This rearrangement joins TRBV3-1 to TRBJ2-3; D gene ambiguous. Germline CDR1 LGHDT, CDR2 YNNKEL (reference sequence). V dropped 0 bases and J dropped 5 bases, with 3 bases sitting between them. The CDR3 has 12 residues. The CDR3 DNA is TGTGCCAGCAGCCAAGAGGAAGATACGCAGTATTTT. Translation: CASSQEEDTQYF.

This chain links TRBV18 with TRBJ2-6, with TRBD2 as a possible D gene (6 bases). This CDR3 has 17 residues. The V gene's germline CDR1 is KGHSH and CDR2 LQKENI. V lost 1 base, J lost 0 bases, and 10 bases lay in between. The CDR3 DNA follows: TGTGCCAGCTCACCACAACCCGGGGGCTCTGGGGCCAACGTCCTGACTTTC. Residues: CASSPQPGGSGANVLTF.

V is TRBV12-3 or TRBV12-4 and J is TRBJ1-1; 9 bases align to TRBD1. This CDR3 is built from 13 residues. Unmatched junction bases numbered 4, after V lost 5 bases and J lost 6 bases. The CDR3 region is CASSPRDRAEAFF. In nucleotides, the CDR3 is TGTGCCAGCAGTCCAAGGGACAGGGCTGAAGCTTTCTTT.

The chain links TRBV10-3 to TRBJ2-2; 8 bases map to TRBD1. Looked up from germline, CDR1 is ENHRY and CDR2 is SYGVKD. The trim removed 3 bases at V and 1 base at J, leaving 4 bases unmatched. The CDR3 contains 16 residues. CDR3 nucleotides: TGTGCCATCAGTGACGCAGGACAGGGGAACACCGGGGAGCTGTTTTTT. Amino acid sequence: CAISDAGQGNTGELFF.

The gene calls are TRBV3-1 and TRBJ1-5, with TRBD1 matching 7 bases. In germline, CDR1 is LGHDT, CDR2 YNNKEL (reference sequence). V gave up 1 base and J gave up 3 bases; unmatched junction bases: 6. The CDR3 spans 16 residues. CDR3 in DNA: TGTGCCAGCAGCCAAGGTACAGGGGTTACCAATCAGCCCCAGCATTTT. This encodes CASSQGTGVTNQPQHF.

The gene calls are TRBV29-1 and TRBJ1-1, with unresolved D. The CDR3 contains 13 residues. Germline CDR1 SQVTM, CDR2 ANQGSEA. Trimming cost V 7 bases and J 2 bases, with 14 bases left between them. CDR3: CSETTVINTEAFF. CDR3 nucleotide sequence: TGCAGCGAGACAACAGTAATCAACACTGAAGCTTTCTTT.

This chain uses TRBV28 with TRBJ2-1; 9 bases are shared with TRBD2. The germline V gene has CDR1 MDHEN and CDR2 SYDVKM. V shed 5 bases, J shed 4 bases, and the junction held 6 bases outside the gene matches. The CDR3 is 15 amino acids. As DNA, the CDR3 is TGTGCCAGCAGTCGACTAGCGGCCCAATACAATGAGCAGTTCTTC. It encodes CASSRLAAQYNEQFF.

This chain links TRBV6-2 or TRBV6-3 with TRBJ2-3; D unresolved. Germline-derived CDR1 and CDR2 are MNHEY and SVGEGT. V was pared by 6 bases and J by 6 bases, with 10 bases between. This CDR3 contains 12 residues. The CDR3 nucleotides read TGTGCCAGCAGCCTAACCAGGGATACGCAGTATTTT. Translated, it gives CASSLTRDTQYF.

J is TRBJ2-2 and V is TRBV9; the D is unclear. The CDR3 is 14 residues long. Germline values: CDR1 SGDLS, CDR2 YYNGEE. Deletions cut 1 base from V and 4 bases from J, with 8 bases between. The CDR3 is CASSVTPSTGELFF. The CDR3 bases are TGTGCCAGCAGCGTAACTCCGAGCACCGGGGAGCTGTTTTTT. Looking up the rest from reference TRBV9 and TRBJ2-2 gives the full variable domain: DSGVTQTPKHLITATGQRVTLRCSPRSGDLSVYWYQQSLDQGLQFLIQYYNGEERAKGNILERFSAQQFPDLHSELNLSSLELGDSALYFCASSVTPSTGELFFGEGSRLTVL.